The entry below gives a single T cell receptor beta chain sequence along with its context. TCRdb's table, derived via immunoSEQ multiplex PCR, lists solely in-frame clones and lacks some. The repertoire holds 5,600 or so clones, with around 80% as singletons. These data are taken from a study of blood T cell dynamics during melanoma immunotherapy. Whole-study context: Standard first-line treatment here was pembrolizumab or nivolumab plus ipilimumab in metastatic melanoma.

Sample time point: week 3, after first cycle of checkpoint inhibitor. Apart from two fast progressors, RECIST 1.1 response was judged 12 weeks post-infusion. There are 14 residues in the CDR3. Germline CDR1 and CDR2: SGHRS and YFSETQ. Trimming cost V 4 bases and J 0 bases; bases outside gene matches: 3. Sequenced here: blood, sampled from a patient treated with checkpoint blockade. The rearrangement links TRBV5-1 to TRBJ1-2; 7 bases match TRBD1. The receptor was derived from a human donor with melanoma. The CDR3 reads CASSRDRSNYGYTF. CDR3 in DNA: TGCGCCAGCAGCCGGGACAGATCTAACTATGGCTACACCTTC.